Following are 21 T cell receptor beta chains from one sample sequenced in a study of shared clonotypes between healthy human individuals. Only in-frame clones appear in the TCRdb table, and some are missing; sequencing was by immunoSEQ multiplex PCR. The sample has about 960,000 clones, less than 85% seen once. Sequences were obtained from memory CD4+ T cells sorted from blood. The subset is: CD45RA-negative fraction. The origin of the receptors is a man aged 18-30 years in good health.

This clone has a handful of counts. The rearrangement uses TRBV6-6 and TRBJ1-5, with a tentative D call TRBD1 (5 bases). Germline loops: CDR1 MNHNY, CDR2 SVGAGI (reference sequence). The CDR3 has 14 residues. Trimming removed 2 bases at V and 4 bases at J, with 9 bases between. The DNA for the CDR3 is TGTGCCAGCAGTTACGGGGCATTGAATCAGCCCCAGCATTTT. Translated: CASSYGALNQPQHF.

The chain joins TRBV6-1 to TRBJ2-5; D may be TRBD2 (5 bases). Deletions cut 4 bases from V and 5 bases from J, with 14 bases between. This CDR3 has 14 residues. Germline CDR1 MNHNS, CDR2 SASEGT. The DNA of the CDR3 is TGTGCCAGCAGTGCTACTAGTAAGGGTGAGACCCAGTACTTC. Translated, it gives CASSATSKGETQYF.

The table lists this clone with a count of one. The rearrangement joins TRBV5-1 to TRBJ2-3; D remains ambiguous. The CDR3 totals 14 residues. Trimming pared 0 bases from V and 3 bases from J, leaving 8 bases between. Germline lookup yields CDR1 SGHRS and CDR2 YFSETQ. The CDR3 region has the DNA TGCGCCAGCAGCTTGGGAATGGGAACAGATACGCAGTATTTT. It yields the protein CASSLGMGTDTQYF.

The V and J genes are TRBV11-3 and TRBJ2-3, with D possibly TRBD1 on 8 matching bases. The germline V gene has CDR1 SGHNT and CDR2 YENEEA. The CDR3 is 16 residues long. V was clipped by 5 bases and J by 1 base, with 16 bases between them. CDR3 protein: CASSPRQGRGTDTQYF. The CDR3 nucleotides are TGTGCCAGCAGCCCTAGACAGGGGAGGGGCACAGATACGCAGTATTTT.

At least ten counts were recorded for this clone. The chain recombines TRBV7-3 with TRBJ2-1, with 9 bases fitting TRBD2. The CDR3 has 15 residues. Germline CDR1 reads SGHTA; CDR2 reads FQGTGA. Germline trimming cut 5 bases from V and 8 bases from J; bases unmatched to any gene: 10. As DNA, the CDR3 is TGTGCCAGCAGCCCCCTGGCGGGGGGGCAGGATGAGCAGTTCTTC. This translates into CASSPLAGGQDEQFF.

A remark on this clone: Sequence at one end of the junction differs from germline and may be a read error. V usage is TRBV2 and J usage is TRBJ1-1, with TRBD1 as a possible D gene (5 bases). Germline V lookup: CDR1 SNHLY, CDR2 FYNNEI. This CDR3 spans 16 amino acids. DNA of the CDR3: TGTGCCAGCATTGAAGACAGACAGATTAGTTACACTGAAGCTTTCTTT. As protein: CASIEDRQISYTEAFF.

The chain joins TRBV5-1 to TRBJ1-1, with a weak D call TRBD1 (6 bases). The V end lost 0 bases, the J end lost 11 bases, and 17 bases lay between the germline ends. The CDR3 loop spans 14 amino acids. The germline V gene encodes CDR1 SGHRS and CDR2 YFSETQ. Here the CDR3 DNA reads TGCGCCAGCAGCTTGGAGGCAGGGGCCCTTGGGGCTTTCTTT. Its protein is CASSLEAGALGAFF.

The rearrangement links TRBV4-1 to TRBJ1-5, with TRBD1 as a possible D gene (6 bases). The length of the CDR3 is 14 residues. The germline V gene encodes CDR1 MGHRA and CDR2 YSYEKL. V shed 1 base and J shed 7 bases, with 11 bases lying between them. The CDR3 here is CASSQGQVGQPQHF. CDR3 bases: TGCGCCAGCAGCCAAGGACAGGTCGGGCAGCCCCAGCATTTT.

The chain uses TRBV2 and TRBJ2-5, with D tentatively TRBD2 (6 bases). CDR3 size: 15 residues. Germline assignment: CDR1 SNHLY and CDR2 FYNNEI. With 4 bases removed from V and 1 base from J, the gap between germline ends came to 13 bases. The CDR3 protein is CASSGNGRLQETQYF. In DNA, the CDR3 is TGTGCCAGCAGTGGAAACGGGAGACTCCAAGAGACCCAGTACTTC.

The gene calls are TRBV6-1 and TRBJ1-6; D is perhaps TRBD1 (5 bases). Germline CDR1 reads MNHNS; CDR2 reads SASEGT. V shed 2 bases and J shed 4 bases, with 12 bases lying between them. The CDR3 spans 16 residues. CDR3 sequence (DNA): TGTGCCAGCAGTGAACCCTGGGGGGGTTATAATTCACCCCTCCACTTT. Translated: CASSEPWGGYNSPLHF.

This rearrangement joins TRBV7-8 to TRBJ2-3; no reliable D call. The CDR3 covers 16 residues. Trimming removed 5 bases at V and 0 bases at J, with 15 bases between. Germline V gene data show CDR1 as SGHVS and CDR2 as FQNEAQ. The CDR3 loop is CASSRRGDPSTDTQYF. In DNA, the CDR3 is TGTGCCAGCAGCCGTCGTGGTGACCCGAGCACAGATACGCAGTATTTT.

The chain is built from TRBV5-1 and TRBJ2-3, with D unclear. The CDR3 length is 11 residues. V was cut by 7 bases and J by 2 bases, with 5 bases left in between. Per germline, CDR1 SGHRS and CDR2 YFSETQ. Here the CDR3 reads CASGLTDTQYF. The CDR3 DNA reads as TGCGCCAGCGGGCTCACAGATACGCAGTATTTT.

V gene TRBV10-3 combines with J gene TRBJ1-2; D is unclear. Germline V gene lookup returns CDR1 ENHRY and CDR2 SYGVKD. This CDR3 is built from 14 residues. Trimming removed 8 bases from V and 1 base from J, with 14 bases in between. CDR3 region: CAIHDGGLNYGYTF. In nucleotides, the CDR3 is TGTGCCATCCACGACGGCGGCCTTAACTATGGCTACACCTTC.

This sequence joins TRBV7-9 and TRBJ2-3, with 8 nucleotides matching TRBD1. From germline, CDR1 is SEHNR and CDR2 FQNEAQ (reference sequence). With 7 bases clipped from V and 0 bases from J, the junction kept 6 bases outside the gene matches. CDR3 length equals 15 residues. The CDR3 DNA is TGTGCCAGCACCCTACGACAGGGGAGCACAGATACGCAGTATTTT. Its translation is CASTLRQGSTDTQYF. The whole variable domain, filled in from reference TRBV7-9 and TRBJ2-3, reads DTGVSQNPRHKITKRGQNVTFRCDPISEHNRLYWYRQTLGQGPEFLTYFQNEAQLEKSRLLSDRFSAERPKGSFSTLEIQRTEQGDSAMYLCASTLRQGSTDTQYFGPGTRLTVL.

This sequence joins TRBV5-4 and TRBJ2-2; 8 nucleotides line up with TRBD2. The CDR3 runs 18 residues. CDR1 is SGHNT, CDR2 YYREEE, per germline (reference sequence). With 0 bases clipped from V and 1 base from J, the junction kept 8 bases outside the gene matches. The CDR3 sequence is CASSLDSGKPLNTGELFF. The CDR3 coding sequence is TGTGCCAGCAGCTTGGATAGCGGGAAGCCGTTGAACACCGGGGAGCTGTTTTTT. The full variable domain, its missing parts supplied by reference TRBV5-4 and TRBJ2-2, is ETGVTQSPTHLIKTRGQQVTLRCSSQSGHNTVSWYQQALGQGPQFIFQYYREEENGRGNFPPRFSGLQFPNYSSELNVNALELDDSALYLCASSLDSGKPLNTGELFFGEGSRLTVL.

The chain uses TRBV11-2 and TRBJ2-7; 7 bases align to TRBD2. Germline trimming cut 5 bases from V and 0 bases from J; bases unmatched to any gene: 13. CDR1 SGHAT and CDR2 FQNNGV come from the germline V gene. CDR3 length: 17 amino acids. CDR3 protein: CASSHNRGSSSSYEQYF. CDR3 DNA sequence: TGTGCCAGCAGCCATAACCGCGGGAGTTCAAGCTCCTACGAGCAGTACTTC. Full variable domain (remainder filled in from reference TRBV11-2 and TRBJ2-7): EAGVAQSPRYKIIEKRQSVAFWCNPISGHATLYWYQQILGQGPKLLIQFQNNGVVDDSQLPKDRFSAERLKGVDSTLKIQPAKLEDSAVYLCASSHNRGSSSSYEQYFGPGTRLTVT.

The V gene is TRBV5-1, the J gene TRBJ2-7, with 10 bases lining up with TRBD1. In germline, CDR1 is SGHRS, CDR2 YFSETQ. V shed 4 bases and J 6 bases; nucleotides not matched to a gene: 7. The CDR3 totals 14 residues. CDR3 in amino acids: CASSQEGQGSEQYF. The DNA of the CDR3 is TGCGCCAGCAGCCAGGAGGGACAGGGGTCCGAGCAGTACTTC.

This clone was observed a single time. This chain links TRBV7-3 with TRBJ2-3; 8 nucleotides agree with TRBD1. Trimming removed 5 bases from V and 8 bases from J; junction bases left unmatched: 9. Germline assignment: CDR1 SGHTA and CDR2 FQGTGA. The CDR3 totals 14 residues. The CDR3 loop reads CASSRTGSPGTQYF. The CDR3 DNA reads TGTGCCAGCAGCCGGACAGGGTCCCCCGGTACGCAGTATTTT.

The chain couples TRBV5-1 to TRBJ2-2; 8 bases fit TRBD1. The germline gives CDR1 SGHRS, CDR2 YFSETQ. Trimming cost V 4 bases and J 4 bases; bases outside gene matches: 9. CDR3 size: 16 residues. Here the CDR3 reads CASSQGTGLVTGELFF. DNA of the CDR3: TGCGCCAGCAGCCAAGGGACAGGCCTCGTCACCGGGGAGCTGTTTTTT.

The chain links TRBV14 to TRBJ2-5; TRBD2 aligns across 7 bases. V lost 4 bases to trimming and J lost 5 bases; unmatched junction nucleotides: 13. Germline V gives CDR1 SGHDN, CDR2 FVKESK. CDR3 length: 16 residues. The CDR3 protein is CASSPVLAGEWETQYF. CDR3 nucleotides: TGTGCCAGCAGCCCCGTCCTTGCGGGGGAGTGGGAGACCCAGTACTTC.

This clone was observed many times. The CDR3 DNA reads as TGTGCCTGGAGCGCCCAGGGGAACAATCAGCCCCAGCATTTT. Translating it yields CAWSAQGNNQPQHF. The genes are TRBV30 and TRBJ1-5; D might be TRBD1 (6 bases). Germline V gene lookup returns CDR1 GTSNPN and CDR2 SVGIG (reference sequence). The V end lost 3 bases, the J end lost 3 bases, and 12 bases lay between the germline ends. This CDR3 contains 14 residues.